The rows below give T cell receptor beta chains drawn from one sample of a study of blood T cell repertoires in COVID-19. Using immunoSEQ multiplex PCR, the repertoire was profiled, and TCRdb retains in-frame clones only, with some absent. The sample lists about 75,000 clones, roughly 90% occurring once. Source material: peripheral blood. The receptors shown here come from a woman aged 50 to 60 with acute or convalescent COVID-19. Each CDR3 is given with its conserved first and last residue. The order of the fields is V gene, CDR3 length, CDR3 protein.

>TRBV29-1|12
CSVGAGNNEQFF
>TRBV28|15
CASSGLAYYEDEQFF
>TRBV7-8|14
CASSLGQGSYGYTF
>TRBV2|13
CARGPRAADGYTF
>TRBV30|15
CAWSVYGGSNSPLHF
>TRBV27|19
CASSFRRWEAGRNTGELFF
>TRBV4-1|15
CASGANTVTNTEAFF
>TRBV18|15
CASSPPEGGRTEAFF
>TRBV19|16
CASKLHKQGRNTEAFF
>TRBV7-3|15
CASSSQPSGRNEQFF
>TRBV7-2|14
CASSFRQGRSPQHF
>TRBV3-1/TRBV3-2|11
CASSQNREQYF
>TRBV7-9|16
CASSLGGGGPNYGYTF
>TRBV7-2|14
CASSLLARTGELFF
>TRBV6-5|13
CASSYFQNQPQHF
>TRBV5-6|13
CASGTSLEETQYF
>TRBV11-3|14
CASSLRTQGDTQYF
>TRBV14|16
CASSQAGTGAFYGYTF
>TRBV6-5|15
CASSRSGSASDTQYF
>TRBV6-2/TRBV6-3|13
CASSYSTRREQYF
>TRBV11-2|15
CASLERGRSGNEQFF
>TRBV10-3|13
CAIAPLGRETQYF
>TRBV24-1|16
CATSDFRVGAGYGYTF
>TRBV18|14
CASSPGAGRDTQYF
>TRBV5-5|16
CASSPRGGSSSYEQYF
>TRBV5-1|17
CASSSGTSGMVYHEQFF
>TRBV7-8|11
CASGRGQPQHF
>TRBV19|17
CASSIARRQATYNEQFF
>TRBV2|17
CASGKMVHSGGNYGYTF
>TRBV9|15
CASSVAGGLTDTQYF
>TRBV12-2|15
CASTISGRYYNEQFF
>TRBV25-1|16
CASSEFGAVSYNEQFF
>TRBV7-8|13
CASSLGLYNEQFF
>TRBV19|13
CASSPRLSYGYTF
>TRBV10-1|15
CASGRGRDFNSPLHF
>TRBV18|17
CASSPQVAGGYVYEQYF
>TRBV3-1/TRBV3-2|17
CASSQDGLRDISYEQYF
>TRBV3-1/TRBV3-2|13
CASSKDGQETQYF
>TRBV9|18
CASSVGVLAGVMIDEQFF
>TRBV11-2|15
CASSLEPGPRAEAFF
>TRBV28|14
CASSSPGLNTEAFF
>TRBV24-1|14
CATTATGGGETQYF
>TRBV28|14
CASSFRGGIHEQYF
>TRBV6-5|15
CASRSLGTDVETQYF
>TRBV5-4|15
CASSSGTGINQPQHF
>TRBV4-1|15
CASSPPSDRTYGYTF
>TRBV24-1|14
CATSGPGMNTEAFF